A single sample gave rise to the 10 T cell receptor beta chains below, sequenced in a study of blood T cells in healthy people across ages. A second PCR, run for about 6 to 11 cycles, used a sample-barcoded 5' primer plus a J-beta primer mix. MiXCR was run by TCRdb on the 5' RACE reads, yielding one entry per CDR3 protein. The data contain 1.5 million to 2 million distinct CDR3 sequences, 28% of them singletons. The specimen sequenced was blood. These receptors all stem from a woman aged 25 to 39 in good health.

With respect to this clonotype: Sequence at one end of the junction differs from germline and may be a read error. The chain is built from TRBV12-3 or TRBV12-4 and TRBJ2-3; tentatively, D is TRBD2 (5 bases). The CDR3 runs to 13 residues. The CDR3 loop is CASLTTGADMQYF. DNA of the CDR3: TGTGCCAGCCTGACTACTGGTGCAGATATGCAGTATTTT.

This clonotype was detected many times. The chain couples TRBV5-4 to TRBJ2-4, with a tentative D call TRBD2 (5 bases). Trimming pared 4 bases from V and 0 bases from J, leaving 14 bases between. Germline V gives CDR1 SGHNT, CDR2 YYREEE (reference sequence). This CDR3 is 16 amino acids long. CDR3 loop: CASSAGGALAKNIQYF. The DNA of the CDR3 is TGTGCCAGCAGCGCGGGCGGCGCTCTAGCCAAAAACATTCAGTACTTC.

The V call is TRBV12-3 or TRBV12-4, the J call TRBJ2-1; tentatively, D is TRBD1 or TRBD2 (6 bases each). This CDR3 comprises 15 residues. Trimming removed 5 bases at V and 4 bases at J, with 15 bases between. CDR3 nucleotides: TGTGCCAGCAGTGACCCGGGGGCAGAATACAATGAGCAGTTCTTC. This codes for CASSDPGAEYNEQFF.

This clonotype was recorded many times. This chain joins TRBV2 and TRBJ2-7; 9 bases fit TRBD1. CDR1 and CDR2 (germline): SNHLY, FYNNEI. The V gene end was trimmed by 5 bases and the J gene end by 8 bases; junction bases not matched to a gene: 7. The CDR3 contains 13 residues. As DNA, the CDR3 is TGTGCCAGCAGTAGGGACAGGGAAGAAAAGCAGTACTTC. Translation: CASSRDREEKQYF.

V is TRBV7-8 and J is TRBJ2-3, with TRBD2 matching 9 bases. V gave up 8 bases and J gave up 4 bases; unmatched junction bases: 13. Germline V lookup: CDR1 SGHVS, CDR2 FQNEAQ. This CDR3 comprises 16 residues. This CDR3 is CASGNSGSSGADTQYF. CDR3 nucleotides: TGTGCCAGCGGCAATAGCGGGAGTTCGGGCGCAGATACGCAGTATTTT.

This clonotype was observed a few times. The V call is TRBV6-2 or TRBV6-3, the J call TRBJ2-1, with D hard to call. Looked up from germline, CDR1 is MNHEY and CDR2 is SVGEGT. Deletions cut 6 bases from V and 8 bases from J, with 11 bases between. The CDR3 spans 12 residues. This CDR3 is CASSQLSYEQFF. The CDR3 DNA reads as TGTGCCAGCAGCCAACTATCGTATGAGCAGTTCTTC.

This clonotype was seen more than once but under ten times. The CDR3 DNA reads as TGTGCCAGCAGTTACTCTACTAGCGGGGGTTACGAGCAGTACTTC. This encodes CASSYSTSGGYEQYF. The genes are TRBV6-6 and TRBJ2-7; 11 bases agree with TRBD2. The V segment lost 0 bases and the J segment 4 bases; nucleotides outside the gene matches: 2. This CDR3 comprises 15 residues. Germline V gives CDR1 MNHNY, CDR2 SVGAGI (reference sequence).

This clonotype has ten or more counts. This sequence joins TRBV2 and TRBJ2-7; 11 bases line up with TRBD1. Trimming removed 5 bases from V and 1 base from J; junction bases left unmatched: 4. Germline V gene lookup returns CDR1 SNHLY and CDR2 FYNNEI. The CDR3 is 15 residues long. DNA for the CDR3: TGTGCCAGCAGTATGGACAGGGGGCCTTCCTACGAGCAGTACTTC. Its protein is CASSMDRGPSYEQYF.

The rearrangement joins TRBV7-2 to TRBJ2-4; perhaps TRBD2 as D (6 bases). The better agreement between TRBJ2-7 and the DNA end casts doubt on the J call. The CDR3 loop spans 15 amino acids. Germline loops: CDR1 SGHTA, CDR2 FQGNSA. The CDR3 is CASSLAAGSRGEQYF. For the CDR3, the DNA is TGTGCCAGCAGCTTAGCGGCCGGGAGTCGGGGCGAGCAGTACTTC.

As for this clonotype: A read error may account for a junction end that differs from germline. This sequence joins TRBV20-1 and TRBJ1-6; D is possibly TRBD1 (5 bases). Germline V CDR1 and CDR2: DFQATT, SNEGSKA (reference sequence). The CDR3 is made up of 13 amino acids. In DNA, the CDR3 is TGCAGTGCTAGACAGGGTGGTAATTCACCCCGCCACTTT. Residues: CSARQGGNSPRHF.